A single T cell receptor beta chain is shown here with its context. This clonotype turned up a few times. Its cognate antigen has yet to be identified. The input lacks base qualities; no much larger clone sits a single base away. This entry comes from a study of blood T cells in healthy people across ages (dated by TCRdb to about 2015). For context, the study as a whole: Template switching captured roughly one uniquely barcoded TCR beta cDNA molecule per two T cells in model experiments. Age-related changes in TCR beta repertoire diversity were measured in the study by deep sequencing normalized with unique cDNA molecular identifiers. The donors were divided into four age groups: young (average about 15 years), middle-aged (approximately 42), aged (approximately 62) and long-lived (nearly 85). To avoid experimental bias, donors of different ages were randomly spread across the sequencing lanes. Using the same blood draw, the study looked at two additional independent replicas of 1 million unique cDNA reads for two donors, one aged 18 to 30 and the other aged 80 or older.

Systemically healthy Caucasian individuals from Russia, about 38 in total and aged roughly 6 to 100 years, were included as donors. Each donor gave 9.5 to 10 milliliters of peripheral blood, drawn into EDTA-treated Vacutainer tubes. Ficoll-Paque density-gradient centrifugation was used to isolate PBMCs, with at least 6 million obtained per sample. Total RNA was extracted from PBMCs with Trizol reagent, with at least 6 micrograms obtained per sample. For every donor, flow cytometry on a PBMC aliquot measured the percentage of naive CD45RAhigh/CD27high T cells. Library preparation used 5' RACE. The data were produced on an Illumina HiSeq 2500. The second PCR ran for roughly 7 to 11 cycles and used a J-beta primer mix along with a sample-barcoded 5' primer. Each TCR beta cDNA molecule received a unique molecular identifier from a template-switch 5' adaptor carrying 12 random nucleotides. At least 2.5 million CDR3-containing paired-end reads were obtained from each sample. First-strand cDNA synthesis was performed from all RNA using the Mint cDNA synthesis kit, with priming by a TRBC-specific oligonucleotide. After uracil-DNA glycosylase treatment, a first 18-cycle PCR used universal primers M1SS and BC2_uni_R on all cDNA. As for the authors' bioinformatics: For normalization, 1 million high-quality reads, each with a distinct molecular identifier, were randomly selected from each sample. Reads with shared molecular identifiers were discarded instead of being binned into consensus sequences. CDR3 identification, clonotype clustering and error correction used MiTCR with a Q25 quality threshold and the strictest error-elimination algorithm. A nonparametric unseen species model using Euler transformation provided a lower-bound estimate of total TCR beta diversity. TCRdb took the public reads, trimmed them with fastp at Q25, ran MiXCR for clone calling and kept in-frame beta chains. Each CDR3 protein gets just one entry, which takes the most common genes and DNA from the rows behind it. The V and J calls were determined by TCRdb, not by the authors. The sample yields over a million distinct CDR3 sequences; 35% to 50% were counted once. Of the sample, about 20% falls within the top ten clones.

Overall results and qualifications from the work: Since profiling was done on bulk unsorted PBMCs, naive and antigen-experienced compartments could not be conclusively compared. Estimates of total diversity from one million sequenced T cells were regarded as lower bounds and underestimates. As age increased, observed TCR beta diversity per million T cells dropped in a roughly linear way, and a significant reduction was already evident by age 40. The CMV infection status of donors was not known, potentially confounding age-related changes in expanded clonotypes. There was a strong correlation between observed TCR beta diversity and the percentage of naive T cells measured by flow cytometry. The long-lived group showed more naive CD4+ T cells, fewer expanded clones and increased TCR diversity than the aged group, suggesting age selection.

Sequencing was performed on blood. This sequence originates from a woman aged 60-70 years in good health.

The CDR3 corresponds to CSARSGVTDTQYF. In nucleotides, the sequence is TGCAGTGCTAGAAGCGGGGTCACAGATACGCAGTATTTT. The V and J segments used are TRBV20-1 and TRBJ2-3, and TRBD2 aligns with 7 junction nucleotides. The CDR3 measures 13 amino acids from cysteine to phenylalanine. The read is trimmed to its CDR3 DNA, 39 bases read in frame from base 1. Germline trimming: 2 bases from V, 2 bases from J; junction bases outside gene matches: 1. Looking up the germline V gene (reference sequence) yields CDR1 DFQATT and CDR2 SNEGSKA.